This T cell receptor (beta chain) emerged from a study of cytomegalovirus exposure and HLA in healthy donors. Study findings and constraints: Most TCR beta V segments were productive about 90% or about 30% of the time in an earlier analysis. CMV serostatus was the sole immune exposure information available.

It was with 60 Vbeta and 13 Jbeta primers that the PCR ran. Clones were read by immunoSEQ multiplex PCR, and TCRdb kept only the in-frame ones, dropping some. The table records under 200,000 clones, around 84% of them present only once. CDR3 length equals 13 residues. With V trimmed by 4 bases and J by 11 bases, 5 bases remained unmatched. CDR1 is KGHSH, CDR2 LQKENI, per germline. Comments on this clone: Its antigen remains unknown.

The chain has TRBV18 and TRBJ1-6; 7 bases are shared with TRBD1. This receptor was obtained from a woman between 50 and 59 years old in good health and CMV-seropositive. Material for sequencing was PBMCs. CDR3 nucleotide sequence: TGTGCCAGCTCACGAGGACAGGACGCACCCCTCCACTTT. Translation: CASSRGQDAPLHF.